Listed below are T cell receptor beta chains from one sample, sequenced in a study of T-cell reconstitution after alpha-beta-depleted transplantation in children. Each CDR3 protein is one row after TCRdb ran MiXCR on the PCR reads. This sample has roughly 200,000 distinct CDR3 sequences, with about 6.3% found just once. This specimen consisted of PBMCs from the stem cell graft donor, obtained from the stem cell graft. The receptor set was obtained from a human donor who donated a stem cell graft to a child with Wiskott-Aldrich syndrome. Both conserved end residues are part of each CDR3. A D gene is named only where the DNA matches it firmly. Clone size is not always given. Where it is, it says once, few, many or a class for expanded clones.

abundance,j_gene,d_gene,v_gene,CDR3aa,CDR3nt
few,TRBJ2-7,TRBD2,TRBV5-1,CASSRQPSGATYEQYF,TGCGCCAGCAGCCGTCAACCTAGCGGGGCAACCTACGAGCAGTACTTC
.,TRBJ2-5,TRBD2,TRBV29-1,CSVALGLAHQTQYF,TGCAGCGTCGCCTTGGGACTAGCACATCAGACCCAGTACTTC
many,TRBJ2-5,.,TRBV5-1,CASSLDETQYF,TGCGCCAGCAGCTTGGATGAGACCCAGTACTTC
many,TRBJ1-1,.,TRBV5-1,CASSLGHEAFF,TGCGCCAGCAGCTTGGGGCATGAAGCTTTCTTT
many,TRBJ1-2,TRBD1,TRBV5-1,CASSRGQHYGYTF,TGCGCCAGCAGCAGGGGACAGCACTATGGCTACACCTTC
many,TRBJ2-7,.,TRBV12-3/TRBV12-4,CASSLSVRPSYEQYF,TGTGCCAGCAGTTTGTCCGTCCGGCCCTCCTACGAGCAGTACTTC
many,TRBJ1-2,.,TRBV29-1,CSVDGPDYGYTF,TGCAGCGTTGACGGCCCAGACTATGGCTACACCTTC
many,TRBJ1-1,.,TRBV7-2,CASGSPAGTEAFF,TGTGCCAGCGGCTCCCCGGCAGGGACTGAAGCTTTCTTT
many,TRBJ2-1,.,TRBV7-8,CASSLVGASYNEQFF,TGTGCCAGCAGCTTAGTCGGGGCCTCCTACAATGAGCAGTTCTTC
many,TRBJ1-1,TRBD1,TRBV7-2,CASSLHGQGYTEAFF,TGTGCCAGCAGCTTACACGGACAGGGATACACTGAAGCTTTCTTT
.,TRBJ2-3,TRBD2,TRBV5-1,CASSNTGLRLRADTQYF,TGCGCCAGCAGCAATACGGGACTACGTCTCCGGGCAGATACGCAGTATTTT
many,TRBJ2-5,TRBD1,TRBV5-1,CASSFQGAGETQYF,TGCGCCAGCAGCTTCCAGGGGGCAGGAGAGACCCAGTACTTC
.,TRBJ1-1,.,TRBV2,CASSEGQWNTEAFF,TGTGCCAGCAGTGAGGGTCAGTGGAACACTGAAGCTTTCTTT
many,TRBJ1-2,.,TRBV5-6,CASSLDDYGYTF,TGTGCCAGCAGTTTGGACGACTATGGCTACACCTTC
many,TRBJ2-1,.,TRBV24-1,CATSDLQGPRNEQFF,TGTGCCACCAGTGATTTGCAGGGCCCTCGTAATGAGCAGTTCTTC
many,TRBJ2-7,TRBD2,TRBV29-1,CKSGSQEQYF,TGCAAGAGCGGGAGTCAAGAGCAGTACTTC
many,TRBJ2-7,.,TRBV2,CASKERHEYF,TGTGCCAGCAAAGAGAGACATGAGTACTTC
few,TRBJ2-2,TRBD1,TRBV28,CASSETGTGVGGELFF,TGTGCCAGCAGCGAAACCGGGACAGGGGTGGGCGGGGAGCTGTTTTTT